This is a list of T cell receptor beta chains from one sample in a study of cytomegalovirus exposure and HLA in healthy donors. TCRdb's copy holds only in-frame clones and misses some; the assay was immunoSEQ multiplex PCR. Of around 64,000 clones in the sample, about 70% were seen once. The source material was PBMCs. These receptors all come from a woman in her thirties in good health and CMV-seropositive. Each CDR3 is given with its conserved first and last residue. The D gene is left open where the match is weak. Size values are once, few and many counts, or a class for expanded clones, and some rows have none.

j_gene,v_gene,d_gene,abundance,CDR3nt,CDR3aa
TRBJ2-3,TRBV10-2,TRBD2,NA,TGCGCCAGCAGGGCGGGAGACGCAGATACGCAGTATTTT,CASRAGDADTQYF
TRBJ2-2,TRBV7-6,TRBD2,NA,TGTGCCAGCAGCTTAGACCCCTCGAGACTAGCTAACACCGGGGAGCTGTTTTTT,CASSLDPSRLANTGELFF
TRBJ2-7,TRBV6-1,TRBD1,NA,TGTGCCAGCAGTGCAACAGGGGTTCTTCTTGGCGAGCAGTACTTC,CASSATGVLLGEQYF
TRBJ2-7,TRBV6-5,TRBD1,NA,TGTGCCAGCAGCCACGACAGGGGGGCCCACGAGCAGTACTTC,CASSHDRGAHEQYF
TRBJ2-7,TRBV4-2,NA,NA,TGTGCCAGCAGCCTCCGGAAAGGGATTACGGGATACGAGCAGTACTTC,CASSLRKGITGYEQYF
TRBJ2-1,TRBV6-5,TRBD2,few,TGTGCCAGCGGGGGGGGTAATGAGCAGTTCTTC,CASGGGNEQFF
TRBJ1-4,TRBV27,TRBD1,once,TGTGCCAGCAGCCTCACAGGGGGCGGACTGTTTTTT,CASSLTGGGLFF
TRBJ2-2,TRBV29-1,NA,once,TGCAGCGGGGCATTGAACACCGGGGAGCTGTTTTTT,CSGALNTGELFF
TRBJ2-7,TRBV18,TRBD1,few,TGTGCCAGCTCACTCTACAGGGGCGAGCAGTACTTC,CASSLYRGEQYF
TRBJ1-1,TRBV20-1,NA,NA,TGCAGTCAATATGGGCTGGACAGTACTTTCTTT,CSQYGLDSTFF
TRBJ2-3,TRBV5-1,NA,NA,TGCGCCAGCAGTCCGGGGATCACAGATACGCAGTATTTT,CASSPGITDTQYF